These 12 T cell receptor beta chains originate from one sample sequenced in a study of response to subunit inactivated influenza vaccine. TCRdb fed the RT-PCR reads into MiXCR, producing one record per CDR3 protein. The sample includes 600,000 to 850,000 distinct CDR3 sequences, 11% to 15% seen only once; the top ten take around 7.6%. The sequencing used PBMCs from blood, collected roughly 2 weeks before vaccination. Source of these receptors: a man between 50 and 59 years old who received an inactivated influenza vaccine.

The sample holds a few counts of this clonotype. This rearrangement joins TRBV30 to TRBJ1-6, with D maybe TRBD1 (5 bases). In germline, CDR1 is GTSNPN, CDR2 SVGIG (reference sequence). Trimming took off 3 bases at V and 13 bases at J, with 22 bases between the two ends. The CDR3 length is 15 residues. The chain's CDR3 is CAWSDTDGSRGPLHF. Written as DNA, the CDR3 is TGTGCCTGGAGCGATACGGACGGCTCTCGGGGGCCCCTCCACTTT.

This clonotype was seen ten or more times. The CDR3 bases are TGTGCCAGCAGCCCAGTTTGGTCGGGGTTCTACGAGCAGTACTTC. It specifies CASSPVWSGFYEQYF. The rearrangement joins TRBV7-2 to TRBJ2-7, with a weak D call TRBD2 (5 bases). The CDR3 sequence is 15 residues long. The germline CDR1 and CDR2 sequences are SGHTA and FQGNSA. Trimming removed 5 bases from V and 3 bases from J, with 17 bases in between. Looking up the rest from reference TRBV7-2 and TRBJ2-7 gives the full variable domain: GAGVSQSPSNKVTEKGKDVELRCDPISGHTALYWYRQSLGQGLEFLIYFQGNSAPDKSGLPSDRFSAERTGGSVSTLTIQRTQQEDSAVYLCASSPVWSGFYEQYFGPGTRLTVT.

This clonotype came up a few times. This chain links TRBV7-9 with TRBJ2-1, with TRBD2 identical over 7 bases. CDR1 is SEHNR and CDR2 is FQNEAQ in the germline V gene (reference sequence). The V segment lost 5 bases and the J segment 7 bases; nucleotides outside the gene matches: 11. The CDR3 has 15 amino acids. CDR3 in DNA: TGTGCCAGCAGCCGTGAAAGACTAGCTTGGAATGAGCAGTTCTTC. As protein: CASSRERLAWNEQFF.

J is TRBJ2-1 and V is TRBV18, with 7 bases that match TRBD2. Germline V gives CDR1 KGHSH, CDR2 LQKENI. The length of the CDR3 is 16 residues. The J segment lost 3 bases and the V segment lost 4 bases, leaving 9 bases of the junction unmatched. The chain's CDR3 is CASSRESGTSYNEQFF. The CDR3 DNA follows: TGTGCCAGCTCACGAGAAAGCGGGACCAGCTACAATGAGCAGTTCTTC. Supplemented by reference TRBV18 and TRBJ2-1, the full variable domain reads NAGVMQNPRHLVRRRGQEARLRCSPMKGHSHVYWYRQLPEEGLKFMVYLQKENIIDESGMPKERFSAEFPKEGPSILRIQQVVRGDSAAYFCASSRESGTSYNEQFFGPGTRLTVL.

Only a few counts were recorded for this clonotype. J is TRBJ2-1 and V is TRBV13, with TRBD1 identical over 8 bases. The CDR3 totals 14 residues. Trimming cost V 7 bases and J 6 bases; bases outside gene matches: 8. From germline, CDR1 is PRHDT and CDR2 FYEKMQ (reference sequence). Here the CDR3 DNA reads TGTGCCAGCACCTCCCGTACAGGGGGCAATGAGCAGTTCTTC. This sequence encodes CASTSRTGGNEQFF.

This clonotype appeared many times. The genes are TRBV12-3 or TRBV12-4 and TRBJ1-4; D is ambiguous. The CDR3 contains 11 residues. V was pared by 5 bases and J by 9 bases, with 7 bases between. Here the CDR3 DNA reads TGTGCCAGCAGTCCAGACAAAAAACTGTTTTTT. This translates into CASSPDKKLFF.

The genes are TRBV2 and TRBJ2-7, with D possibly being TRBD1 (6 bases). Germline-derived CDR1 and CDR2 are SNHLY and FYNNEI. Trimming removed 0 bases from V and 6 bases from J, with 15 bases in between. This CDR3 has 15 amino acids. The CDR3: CASSEALSQGGEQYF. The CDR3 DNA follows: TGTGCCAGCAGTGAAGCGCTCTCACAGGGTGGCGAGCAGTACTTC.

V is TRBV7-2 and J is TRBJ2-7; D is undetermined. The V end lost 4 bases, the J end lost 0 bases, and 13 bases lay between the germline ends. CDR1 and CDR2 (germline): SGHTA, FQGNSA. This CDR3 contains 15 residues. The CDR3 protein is CASSYATLSSYEQYF. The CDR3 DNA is TGTGCCAGCAGCTATGCGACTTTGAGCTCCTACGAGCAGTACTTC. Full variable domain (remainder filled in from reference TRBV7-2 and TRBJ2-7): GAGVSQSPSNKVTEKGKDVELRCDPISGHTALYWYRQSLGQGLEFLIYFQGNSAPDKSGLPSDRFSAERTGGSVSTLTIQRTQQEDSAVYLCASSYATLSSYEQYFGPGTRLTVT.

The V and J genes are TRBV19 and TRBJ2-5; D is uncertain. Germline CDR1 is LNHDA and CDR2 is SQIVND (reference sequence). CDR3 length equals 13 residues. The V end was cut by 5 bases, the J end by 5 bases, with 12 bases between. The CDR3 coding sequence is TGTGCCAGTAGTGATAACAGAAGGGAGACCCAGTACTTC. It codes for CASSDNRRETQYF.

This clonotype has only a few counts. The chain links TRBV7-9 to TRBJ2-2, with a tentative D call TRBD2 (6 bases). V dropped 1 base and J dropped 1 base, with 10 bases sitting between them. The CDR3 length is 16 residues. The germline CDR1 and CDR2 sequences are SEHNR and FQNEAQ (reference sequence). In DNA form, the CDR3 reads TGTGCCAGCAGCTTAGGGATTAGCGGGAACACCGGGGAGCTGTTTTTT. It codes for CASSLGISGNTGELFF.

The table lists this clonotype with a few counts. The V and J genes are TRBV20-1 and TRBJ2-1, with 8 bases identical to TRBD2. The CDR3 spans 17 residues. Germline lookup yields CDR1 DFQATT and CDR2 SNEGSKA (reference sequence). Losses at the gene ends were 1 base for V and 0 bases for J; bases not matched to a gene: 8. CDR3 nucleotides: TGCAGTGCTAGAGGGCGGGGCGGGAGGAGCTCCTACAATGAGCAGTTCTTC. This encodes CSARGRGGRSSYNEQFF.

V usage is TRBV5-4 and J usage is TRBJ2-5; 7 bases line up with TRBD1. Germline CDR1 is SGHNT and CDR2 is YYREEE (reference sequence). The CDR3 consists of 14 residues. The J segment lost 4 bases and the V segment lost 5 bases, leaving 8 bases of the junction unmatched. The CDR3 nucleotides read TGTGCCAGCAGGTCCGGGACAGATGGAGAGACCCAGTACTTC. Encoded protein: CASRSGTDGETQYF.